This T cell receptor beta chain stems from a study of vaccination effects on CD4 cells after COVID-19 (dated by TCRdb to about 2022). Study-wide context: Participants received two doses of either the BNT162b2 or the mRNA-1273 mRNA SARS-CoV-2 vaccine. Cultures from other donors in the study were sequenced using the Oncomine TCR Beta short-read assay on an Illumina iSeq 100. Altogether, around eleven COVID-19 convalescent patients and a few SARS-CoV-2-naive healthy vaccine recipients made up the full study. The study compared SARS-CoV-2 spike-specific CD4+ TCR repertoires before and after mRNA vaccination in COVID-19 convalescent patients and infection-naive vaccine recipients.

To identify antigen-specific CD4+ T cell clonotypes by their expansion, the ViraFEST assay first stimulated PBMC with viral peptide pools and then applied TCR sequencing. After around eleven days of culture, CD4+ T cells were isolated with the EasySep CD4+ T cell isolation kit. The absence of prior SARS-CoV-2 infection in healthy vaccine recipients was confirmed by negative nucleocapsid antibodies before and after vaccination. Roughly 2.1 million PBMC per well were cultured in IMDM with roughly 5% human AB serum, 10 IU/ml IL-2 and gentamicin, plus 10 ug/ml peptides. Half of the culture medium was replaced with fresh IL-2-containing medium on days 3 and 7. Unless noted otherwise, every peptide stimulation condition was grown in triplicate wells. Using Ficoll-Paque Plus gradient centrifugation, PBMC were separated from whole blood and then either used fresh or cryopreserved at -140C. The overlapping peptide pools covered the spike proteins of SARS-CoV-2 as well as those of the common cold coronaviruses HCoV-NL63, HCoV-OC43 and HCoV-229E. Genomic DNA was extracted from cultured CD4+ T cells with the QIAamp micro DNA kit.

Libraries were made using the immunoSEQ multiplex PCR assay. DNA from the cultured and isolated CD4+ T cells underwent TCR beta CDR3 sequencing. In the source study's methods: Non-productive TCR sequences were removed, reads were trimmed to the CDR3 region, and CDR3s of at least 7 amino acids were retained. Antigen-specific clonotypes were identified using the MANAFEST web app by comparison of expansion in peptide wells against reference cultures. Positive clones required FDR<0.05 expansion versus reference and all other wells, odds ratio above 5, and frequency above 0.1% in two replicate wells. A clonotype was defined as cross-reactive if the clonotype was significantly expanded both in SARS-CoV-2 spike wells and in at least one common cold coronavirus spike condition. Levenshtein distance calculated with the stringdist R package was used to assess CDR3 similarity, and unrooted trees were constructed with ape in R 3.6.1. Drawn from immuneACCESS, this table holds only the in-frame rearrangements with V and J called that TCRdb kept. Clones are partly lost; checked studies trace under half to an unresolved V gene and leave the rest unexplained. V and J calls and clone size are copied from that table; D and trimming were computed from the DNA. The sample table lists 55,000 to 80,000 clones, around three quarters of them with a count of one. Roughly 4% of the sample lies in the top ten.

This clone was found a few times. Its cognate antigen has yet to be identified. No much larger clone exists at a distance of one base, and base qualities are not known. Results and caveats for the whole study, not just this receptor: Clones induced by infection and clones induced by vaccination both contracted markedly at late timepoints after vaccination, which fits with T cell responses waning over time. Among healthy vaccine recipients, nearly all vaccine-induced clones were SARS-CoV-2 mono-reactive, and only 1 of 255 was cross-reactive with common cold coronaviruses. Only a small number of convalescent patients were included, and no early post-infection timepoints were available, which limited the study.

V was cut back by 9 bases and J by 5 bases, leaving a gap of 16 bases between them. Taken from the germline V gene (reference sequence), the CDR1 and CDR2 loops are MNHNY and SVGAGI. Spanning cysteine to phenylalanine, the CDR3 consists of 13 amino acids. CDR3 DNA only is kept here, 39 bases in frame from base 1. Sequences were derived from CD4+ T cells from PBMCs cultured with HCoV-OC43 spike peptides, sampled before COVID-19 vaccination. The cell subset or site label, read with the paper, signifies: HCoV-OC43 spike overlapping peptide pool stimulation. The rearranged chain carries TRBV6-6 and TRBJ1-2; the D gene is possibly TRBD1, with 5 bases matching. This TCR was recovered from a human donor who received a COVID-19 vaccine. DNA sequence: TGTGCCAGTAGCCCAGGGACTTCGTATGGCTACACCTTC. Its protein is CASSPGTSYGYTF.